Below, 17 T cell receptor beta chains from the same sample are listed, as sequenced in a study of blood T cell repertoires in COVID-19. This table comes from immunoSEQ multiplex PCR, and its TCRdb copy is limited to in-frame clones, with some not included. Seen here are about 55,000 clones, roughly 90% observed once, and the top ten hold over 6.5%. The material sequenced was peripheral blood. The source of these receptors is a man between 60 and 75 years old with active COVID-19.

This chain uses TRBV6-6 with TRBJ2-1; 7 positions agree with TRBD2. This CDR3 has 14 amino acids. The V gene end was trimmed by 2 bases and the J gene end by 4 bases; junction bases not matched to a gene: 2. Looked up from germline, CDR1 is MNHNY and CDR2 is SVGAGI (reference sequence). The CDR3 coding sequence is TGTGCCAGCAGTTACAGCGGGGCTTACAATGAGCAGTTCTTC. This encodes CASSYSGAYNEQFF.

Only a few counts were recorded for this clone. The V and J genes are TRBV4-1 and TRBJ2-7; no reliable D call. The ends were cut back, 4 bases at V and 3 bases at J, with 10 bases in the middle. Germline CDR1 reads MGHRA; CDR2 reads YSYEKL. The CDR3 runs 13 residues. CDR3 bases: TGCGCCAGCAGCCGCTTTGAGGTCTACGAGCAGTACTTC. Protein: CASSRFEVYEQYF.

The gene calls are TRBV7-8 and TRBJ1-6; D unresolved. This CDR3 is built from 14 residues. The V gene's germline CDR1 is SGHVS and CDR2 FQNEAQ. V dropped 3 bases and J dropped 2 bases, with 5 bases sitting between them. In DNA form, the CDR3 reads TGTGCCAGCAGCTTTGAGGCCTATAATTCACCCCTCCACTTT. Its protein is CASSFEAYNSPLHF.

V and J are TRBV9 and TRBJ1-4; TRBD1 agrees at 7 bases. CDR1 is SGDLS, CDR2 YYNGEE, per germline. V dropped 3 bases and J dropped 4; count of bases not matched to a gene: 3. There are 14 residues in the CDR3. CDR3 sequence reads: CASSARGNNEKLFF. Here the CDR3 DNA reads TGTGCCAGCAGCGCCAGGGGGAATAATGAAAAACTGTTTTTT.

The chain carries TRBV7-9 and TRBJ2-7, with 8 bases identical to TRBD1. Germline V lookup: CDR1 SEHNR, CDR2 FQNEAQ (reference sequence). V was clipped by 4 bases and J by 7 bases; unmatched bases: 18. CDR3 length equals 17 residues. The CDR3 sequence is CASSSLPGQDLNGEQYF. The CDR3 nucleotides read TGTGCCAGCAGCTCCCTACCGGGACAGGACTTGAATGGGGAGCAGTACTTC.

This clone has just a few counts. This chain links TRBV10-1 with TRBJ2-7; D perhaps matches TRBD1 (7 bases). Trimming removed 0 bases at V and 3 bases at J, with 15 bases between. The CDR3 consists of 16 residues. Germline CDR1 is WNHNN and CDR2 is SYGVQD (reference sequence). The DNA for the CDR3 is TGCGCCAGCAGTGAGTCCAGGGGGGACAAGGGCTACGAGCAGTACTTC. The encoded protein is CASSESRGDKGYEQYF.

The chain combines TRBV7-8 with TRBJ1-4, with D tentatively TRBD1 (5 bases). Germline values: CDR1 SGHVS, CDR2 FQNEAQ. The CDR3 covers 18 residues. V was pared by 2 bases and J by 0 bases, with 16 bases between. CDR3 residues: CASSLMGRGHATNEKLFF. CDR3 in DNA: TGTGCCAGCAGCTTAATGGGGCGAGGCCACGCAACTAATGAAAAACTGTTTTTT.

This clone was recorded a few times. The chain couples TRBV9 to TRBJ1-6; D is possibly TRBD1 (5 bases). Germline V gene data show CDR1 as SGDLS and CDR2 as YYNGEE. V was shortened by 4 bases and J by 9 bases, with 17 bases between the two germline ends. The CDR3 loop spans 15 amino acids. CDR3 in amino acids: CASSPSGATGSPLHF. The CDR3 nucleotides read TGTGCCAGCAGCCCGAGTGGGGCGACGGGTTCACCCCTCCACTTT.

This chain connects TRBV2 to TRBJ1-1; D remains unclear. The V gene lost 4 bases and the J gene lost 1 base, with 13 bases spanning the gap. The germline V gene encodes CDR1 SNHLY and CDR2 FYNNEI. CDR3 length: 15 amino acids. CDR3: CASSALGQTNTEAFF. The CDR3 DNA follows: TGTGCCAGCAGTGCCCTAGGCCAGACGAACACTGAAGCTTTCTTT.

The CDR3 reads CASSLGEGGSSYEQYF. The CDR3 DNA follows: TGTGCCAGCAGCTTAGGGGAGGGGGGTTCATCCTACGAGCAGTACTTC. The J gene is TRBJ2-7, the V gene TRBV7-8, with D possibly matching TRBD2 (7 bases). The length of the CDR3 is 16 residues. The V end was cut by 1 base, the J end by 1 base, with 14 bases between. In germline, CDR1 is SGHVS, CDR2 FQNEAQ.

This chain's CDR3 is CASSVDRDTNEKLFF. The CDR3 nucleotides are TGTGCCAGCAGCGTAGATAGGGACACCAATGAAAAACTGTTTTTT. The rearrangement uses TRBV9 and TRBJ1-4, with D tentatively TRBD1 (6 bases). Germline V gene data show CDR1 as SGDLS and CDR2 as YYNGEE. V lost 0 bases, J lost 5 bases, and 11 bases lay in between. This CDR3 is 15 amino acids long.

The chain combines TRBV29-1 with TRBJ2-5; tentative D call: TRBD1 (5 bases). Germline CDR1 and CDR2: SQVTM and ANQGSEA. The CDR3 extends over 13 amino acids. V was clipped by 0 bases and J by 3 bases, with 8 bases between them. CDR3 coding DNA: TGCAGCGTTGAAGAGGGCAGGGAAGAGACCCAGTACTTC. The encoded protein is CSVEEGREETQYF.

The V call is TRBV7-2, the J call TRBJ2-2; 14 positions agree with TRBD2. J was trimmed by 6 bases and V by 0 bases; bases with no gene match: 3. The CDR3 runs to 17 residues. Germline V lookup: CDR1 SGHTA, CDR2 FQGNSA. Written as DNA, the CDR3 is TGTGCCAGCAGCTTAGCCAGACTAGCGGGAGGGCCCGGGGAGCTGTTTTTT. It codes for CASSLARLAGGPGELFF.

This chain links TRBV7-8 with TRBJ1-2; TRBD1 might be the D (5 bases). The length of the CDR3 is 14 residues. Germline V CDR1 and CDR2: SGHVS, FQNEAQ. V lost 2 bases, J lost 1 base, and 8 bases lay in between. This CDR3 reads CASSLSRDNYGYTF. CDR3 in DNA: TGTGCCAGCAGCTTATCCAGGGATAACTATGGCTACACCTTC.

This chain joins TRBV6-6 and TRBJ2-7, with 8 bases that match TRBD2. Germline CDR1 and CDR2: MNHNY and SVGAGI (reference sequence). V shed 5 bases, J shed 6 bases, and the junction held 15 bases outside the gene matches. The CDR3 length is 16 residues. The CDR3 coding sequence is TGTGCCAGCAGTCCACCAGGAGCGGGAGAGTTGAGCGAGCAGTACTTC. It encodes CASSPPGAGELSEQYF.

V usage is TRBV19 and J usage is TRBJ2-5, with D unresolved. The CDR3 has 13 residues. V was trimmed by 6 bases and J by 1 base, leaving 9 bases between them. From germline, CDR1 is LNHDA and CDR2 SQIVND (reference sequence). The CDR3 DNA sequence: TGTGCCAGTAGAAGTCAGGCCCAAGAGACCCAGTACTTC. It encodes CASRSQAQETQYF.

The rearrangement joins TRBV4-1 to TRBJ2-1; TRBD1 might be the D (5 bases). This CDR3 is 16 amino acids long. Germline loops: CDR1 MGHRA, CDR2 YSYEKL. V shed 2 bases and J shed 2 bases, with 13 bases lying between them. The CDR3 protein is CASSQPTERTYNEQFF. The CDR3 bases are TGCGCCAGCAGCCAACCGACAGAAAGAACCTACAATGAGCAGTTCTTC.